Presented here are 15 T cell receptor beta chains from one specimen sequenced in a study of circulating tumor DNA in untreated peripheral T-cell lymphoma. Sequenced by immunoSEQ multiplex PCR; TCRdb stores in-frame clones only, minus some. The sample gives more than 6,500 clones, about 72% of which show up once; 25% to 30% is in the top ten. The specimen was tumor tissue. Receptor source: a human donor with peripheral T-cell lymphoma.

Comments on this clone: A junction boundary mismatches the germline segment, possibly from a read error. The rearrangement joins TRBV10-2 to TRBJ2-2; 7 bases are a match to TRBD2. Germline V lookup: CDR1 WSHSY, CDR2 SAAADI. This CDR3 has 14 residues. The CDR3 loop is CASLGTTNTGELFF. The CDR3 DNA reads TGCGCCTCCCTAGGGACTACGAACACTGGGGAGCTGTTTTTT.

This clone was picked up a small number of times. V is TRBV14 and J is TRBJ2-2; the match to TRBD1 covers 7 bases. The J segment lost 5 bases and the V segment lost 0 bases, leaving 12 bases of the junction unmatched. The CDR3 extends over 18 amino acids. CDR1 and CDR2 (germline): SGHDN, FVKESK. The CDR3 region has the DNA TGTGCCAGCAGCCAAGATTCAGGGGGAGTCTTCGGGACCGGGGAGCTGTTTTTT. Translating gives CASSQDSGGVFGTGELFF.

This chain links TRBV7-4 with TRBJ2-1, with no clear D. Germline CDR1 is SGHVT and CDR2 is SQSDAQ. This CDR3 comprises 13 residues. Trimming cost V 1 base and J 7 bases, with 8 bases left between them. CDR3 sequence: CASSLVGNNEQFF. DNA of the CDR3: TGTGCCAGCAGCTTAGTAGGGAATAATGAGCAGTTCTTC.

Worth noting for this clone: Mismatch with germline at one junction end may stem from a read error. The rearrangement links TRBV7-7 to TRBJ2-1, with D perhaps matching TRBD2 (7 bases). Germline loops: CDR1 SSHAT, CDR2 FNYEAQ (reference sequence). The CDR3 sequence is 18 residues long. CDR3 amino acids: CARSSGGNQGKTYNEQFF. The CDR3, as DNA: TGTGCCAGAAGCTCGGGGGGAAATCAGGGGAAAACATACAATGAGCAGTTCTTC.

With respect to this clone: One junction end does not reproduce the germline sequence, and a read error may be involved. The rearrangement joins TRBV18 to TRBJ2-3; no definite D call. Per germline, CDR1 KGHSH and CDR2 LQKENI. The CDR3 has 13 amino acids. The CDR3 region has the DNA TGTGCTAGCTCAGGACGCGTAACAGATACGCAGTATTTT. It yields the protein CASSGRVTDTQYF.

The chain has TRBV18 and TRBJ2-2; D gene uncertain. The germline V gene encodes CDR1 KGHSH and CDR2 LQKENI. The CDR3 has 14 residues. Trimming removed 2 bases at V and 7 bases at J, with 11 bases between. The CDR3 nucleotides read TGTGCCAGCTCACCAATGACCAGACTCGGGGAGCTGTTTTTT. Translation: CASSPMTRLGELFF.

The V gene is TRBV28, the J gene TRBJ1-1, with a tentative D call TRBD1 (5 bases). The V gene lost 9 bases and the J gene lost 3 bases, with 11 bases spanning the gap. CDR3 length: 12 amino acids. The V gene's germline CDR1 is MDHEN and CDR2 SYDVKM. CDR3 in amino acids: CASLTGDTEAFF. The CDR3 nucleotides read TGTGCCAGTCTAACGGGGGACACTGAAGCTTTCTTT. Looking up the rest from reference TRBV28 and TRBJ1-1 gives the full variable domain: DVKVTQSSRYLVKRTGEKVFLECVQDMDHENMFWYRQDPGLGLRLIYFSYDVKMKEKGDIPEGYSVSREKKERFSLILESASTNQTSMYLCASLTGDTEAFFGQGTRLTVV.

This rearrangement joins TRBV30 to TRBJ1-1; D is uncertain. Germline V gene data show CDR1 as GTSNPN and CDR2 as SVGIG (reference sequence). Trimming pared 5 bases from V and 2 bases from J, leaving 12 bases between. The CDR3 covers 13 residues. CDR3 DNA: TGTGCCTGGTCCTTAGGTAGAAACACTGAAGCTTTCTTT. The encoded protein is CAWSLGRNTEAFF.

This sequence joins TRBV12-5 and TRBJ1-1; D perhaps matches TRBD1 (6 bases). The CDR3 covers 13 residues. Germline V gene sequence: CDR1 LGHNT, CDR2 FRNRAP. The CDR3 DNA reads as TGTGCCAGCACCCAGGGGTGGGGCACTGAAGCTTTCTTT. Protein sequence: CASTQGWGTEAFF.

The V gene is TRBV28, the J gene TRBJ1-1; D unresolved. Germline V gives CDR1 MDHEN, CDR2 SYDVKM. This CDR3 is 13 amino acids long. Trimming shortened V by 3 bases and J by 1 base, and 6 bases separated the two germline ends. The CDR3 DNA is TGTGCCAGCAGTTTTCAGAGGAACACTGAAGCTTTCTTT. This translates into CASSFQRNTEAFF. Complete variable domain (other parts from reference TRBV28 and TRBJ1-1): DVKVTQSSRYLVKRTGEKVFLECVQDMDHENMFWYRQDPGLGLRLIYFSYDVKMKEKGDIPEGYSVSREKKERFSLILESASTNQTSMYLCASSFQRNTEAFFGQGTRLTVV.

J is TRBJ1-3 and V is TRBV27; D may be TRBD1 (5 bases). The CDR3 is made up of 17 amino acids. Germline assignment: CDR1 MNHEY and CDR2 SMNVEV (reference sequence). V lost 0 bases, J lost 0 bases, and 12 bases lay in between. As DNA, the CDR3 is TGTGCCAGCAGTTTATCTTGGGGACCGCTCTCTGGAAACACCATATATTTT. Its protein product is CASSLSWGPLSGNTIYF.

The CDR3 protein is CASSPGLPGSPLHF. CDR3 sequence (DNA): TGTGCCAGCAGCCCGGGACTTCCCGGTTCACCCCTCCACTTT. The chain uses TRBV7-5 and TRBJ1-6. TRBV7-5 is described as a pseudogene. CDR3 length: 14 residues.

This chain connects TRBV28 to TRBJ2-7; tentative D call: TRBD1 (6 bases). V lost 4 bases and J lost 4, with 14 bases in between. Looked up from germline, CDR1 is MDHEN and CDR2 is SYDVKM. The length of the CDR3 is 14 residues. This CDR3 reads CASSSGTMSYEQYF. The CDR3 DNA is TGTGCCAGCAGTTCGGGGACAATGTCTTACGAGCAGTACTTC.

J is TRBJ2-7 and V is TRBV29-1, with D possibly being TRBD1 (5 bases). This CDR3 contains 12 residues. Deletions cut 5 bases from V and 0 bases from J, with 8 bases between. Germline assignment: CDR1 SQVTM and CDR2 ANQGSEA. CDR3 region: CSVQQGSYEQYF. The CDR3 DNA is TGCAGCGTTCAGCAGGGCTCCTACGAGCAGTACTTC.

V is TRBV19 and J is TRBJ2-1; 8 bases map to TRBD1. Trimming at V came to 7 bases and at J to 8 bases, leaving 7 bases not matched to a gene. The V gene's germline CDR1 is LNHDA and CDR2 SQIVND (reference sequence). The CDR3 covers 13 residues. The CDR3 nucleotides read TGTGCCAGTAAATACCAGGGGGCTCATGAGCAGTTCTTC. Amino acids: CASKYQGAHEQFF. Looking up the rest from reference TRBV19 and TRBJ2-1 gives the full variable domain: DGGITQSPKYLFRKEGQNVTLSCEQNLNHDAMYWYRQDPGQGLRLIYYSQIVNDFQKGDIAEGYSVSREKKESFPLTVTSAQKNPTAFYLCASKYQGAHEQFFGPGTRLTVL.